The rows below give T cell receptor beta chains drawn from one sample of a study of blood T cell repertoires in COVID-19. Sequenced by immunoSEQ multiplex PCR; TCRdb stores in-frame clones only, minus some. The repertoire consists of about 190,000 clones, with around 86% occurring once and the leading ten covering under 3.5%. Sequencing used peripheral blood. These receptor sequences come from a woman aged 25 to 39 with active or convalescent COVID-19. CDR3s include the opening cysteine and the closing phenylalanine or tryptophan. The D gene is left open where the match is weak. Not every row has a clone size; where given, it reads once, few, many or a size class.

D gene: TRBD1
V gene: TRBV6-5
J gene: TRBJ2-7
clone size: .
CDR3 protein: CASSNGQASYEQYF
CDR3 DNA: TGTGCCAGCAGTAACGGACAGGCCTCCTACGAGCAGTACTTC

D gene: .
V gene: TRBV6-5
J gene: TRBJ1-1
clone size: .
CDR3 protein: CASSKSTGMYTEAFF
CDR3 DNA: TGTGCCAGCAGTAAATCGACAGGAATGTACACTGAAGCTTTCTTT

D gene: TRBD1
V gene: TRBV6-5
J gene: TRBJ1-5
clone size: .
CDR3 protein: CASSSTGARQPQHF
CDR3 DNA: TGTGCCAGCAGTTCCACAGGGGCGCGACAGCCCCAGCATTTT

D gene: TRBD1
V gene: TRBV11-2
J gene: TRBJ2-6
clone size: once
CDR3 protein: CASSSQGAYVLTF
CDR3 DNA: TGTGCCAGCAGCTCTCAGGGGGCCTACGTCCTGACTTTC

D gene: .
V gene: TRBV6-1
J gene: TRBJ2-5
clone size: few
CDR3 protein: CASSEDPSRETQYF
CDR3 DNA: TGTGCCAGCAGTGAAGATCCTAGCCGAGAGACCCAGTACTTC

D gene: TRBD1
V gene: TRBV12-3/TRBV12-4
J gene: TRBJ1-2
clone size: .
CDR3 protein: CASSFPGGVGYTF
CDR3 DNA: TGTGCCAGCAGTTTCCCAGGGGGCGTTGGCTACACCTTC

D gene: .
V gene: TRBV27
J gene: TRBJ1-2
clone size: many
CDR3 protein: CASSFEYRSLDGYTF
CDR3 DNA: TGTGCCAGCAGTTTTGAGTACAGGTCCTTGGATGGCTACACCTTC

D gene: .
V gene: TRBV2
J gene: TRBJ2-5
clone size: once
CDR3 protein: CASSGTQGRETQYF
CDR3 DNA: TGTGCCAGCAGTGGAACTCAGGGTCGAGAGACCCAGTACTTC

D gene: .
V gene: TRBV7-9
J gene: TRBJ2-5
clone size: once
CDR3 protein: CASSPPGVQETQYF
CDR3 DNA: TGTGCCAGCAGTCCGCCAGGGGTCCAAGAGACCCAGTACTTC

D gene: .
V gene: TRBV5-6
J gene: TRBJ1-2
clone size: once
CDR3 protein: CASSLVASYGYTF
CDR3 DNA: TGTGCCAGCAGCTTGGTAGCGTCCTATGGCTACACCTTC

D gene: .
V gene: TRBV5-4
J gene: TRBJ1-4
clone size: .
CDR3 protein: CASSWDITNEKLFF
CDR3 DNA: TGTGCCAGCAGCTGGGACATTACTAATGAAAAACTGTTTTTT

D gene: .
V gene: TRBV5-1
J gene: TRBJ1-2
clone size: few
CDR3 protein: CASSLRLDSPNYGYTF
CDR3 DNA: TGCGCCAGCAGCTTGCGCCTGGACAGCCCTAACTATGGCTACACCTTC

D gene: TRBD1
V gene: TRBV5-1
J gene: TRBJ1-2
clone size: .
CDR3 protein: CASSPRQGTYGYTF
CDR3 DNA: TGCGCCAGCAGCCCCCGACAGGGCACCTATGGCTACACCTTC

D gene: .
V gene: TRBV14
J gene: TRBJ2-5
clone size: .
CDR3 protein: CASSQEAGRMQTQYF
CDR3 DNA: TGTGCCAGCAGCCAAGAGGCAGGGAGGATGCAGACCCAGTACTTC

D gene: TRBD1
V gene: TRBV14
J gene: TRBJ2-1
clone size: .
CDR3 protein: CASSLTGYEQFF
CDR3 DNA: TGTGCCAGCAGCCTGACAGGGTATGAGCAGTTCTTC

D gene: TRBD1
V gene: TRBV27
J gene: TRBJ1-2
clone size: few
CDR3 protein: CASSLSGGSAYGYTF
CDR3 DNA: TGTGCCAGCAGTTTATCAGGGGGCTCTGCCTATGGCTACACCTTC

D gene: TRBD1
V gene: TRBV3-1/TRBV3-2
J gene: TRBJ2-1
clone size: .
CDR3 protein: CASSQGQGGYNEQFF
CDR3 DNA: TGTGCCAGCAGCCAGGGACAGGGTGGGTACAATGAGCAGTTCTTC

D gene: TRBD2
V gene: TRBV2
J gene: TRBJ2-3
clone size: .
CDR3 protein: CASNTDRLAGGTDTQYF
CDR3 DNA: TGTGCCAGCAACACGGACAGGCTAGCGGGGGGGACAGATACGCAGTATTTT

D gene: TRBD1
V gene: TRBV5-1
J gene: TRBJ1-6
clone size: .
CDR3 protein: CASSLGSQGNSPLHF
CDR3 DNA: TGCGCCAGCAGCTTGGGGTCACAGGGGAATTCACCCCTCCACTTT

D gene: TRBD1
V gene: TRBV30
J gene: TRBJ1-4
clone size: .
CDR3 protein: CAWTNKIRQGGEKLFF
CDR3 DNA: TGTGCCTGGACGAATAAAATCCGACAGGGCGGTGAAAAACTGTTTTTT

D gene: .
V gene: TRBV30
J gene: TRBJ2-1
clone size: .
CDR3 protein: CAWEVGTLYNEQFF
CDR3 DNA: TGTGCCTGGGAAGTTGGGACTCTCTACAATGAGCAGTTCTTC

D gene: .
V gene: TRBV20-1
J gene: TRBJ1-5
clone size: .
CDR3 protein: CSASVGGFQPQHF
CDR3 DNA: TGCAGTGCTAGTGTCGGGGGGTTTCAGCCCCAGCATTTT

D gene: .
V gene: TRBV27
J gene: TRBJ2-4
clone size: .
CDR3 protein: CASSDLGGGIQYF
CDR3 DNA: TGTGCCAGCAGCGACTTAGGGGGGGGCATTCAGTACTTC

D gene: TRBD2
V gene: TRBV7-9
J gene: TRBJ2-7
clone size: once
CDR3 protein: CASSQSTSGTYEQYF
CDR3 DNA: TGTGCCAGCAGCCAATCTACTAGCGGGACCTACGAGCAGTACTTC

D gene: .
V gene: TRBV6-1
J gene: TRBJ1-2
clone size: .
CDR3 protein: CASSEVGQLLYGYTF
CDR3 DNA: TGTGCCAGCAGTGAAGTGGGACAACTCCTCTATGGCTACACCTTC

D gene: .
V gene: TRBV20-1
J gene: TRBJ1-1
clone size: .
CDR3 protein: CSASRGVTEAFF
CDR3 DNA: TGCAGTGCTAGTCGGGGGGTCACTGAAGCTTTCTTT

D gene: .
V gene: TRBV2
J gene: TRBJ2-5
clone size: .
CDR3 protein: CASSAGPGEETQYF
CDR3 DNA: TGTGCCAGCAGTGCGGGCCCCGGGGAGGAGACCCAGTACTTC

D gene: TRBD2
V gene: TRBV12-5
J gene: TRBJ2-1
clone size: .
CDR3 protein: CASGSLAGTQQFF
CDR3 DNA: TGTGCTAGTGGTTCGCTAGCGGGAACTCAACAGTTCTTC

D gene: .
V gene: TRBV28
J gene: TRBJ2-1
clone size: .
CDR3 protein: CASSFIRSYNEQFF
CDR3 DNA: TGTGCCAGCAGTTTTATCCGGAGTTACAATGAGCAGTTCTTC

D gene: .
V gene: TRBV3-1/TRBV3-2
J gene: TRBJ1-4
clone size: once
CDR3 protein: CASSQPGLREKLFF
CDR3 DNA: TGTGCCAGCAGCCAACCGGGACTGCGGGAAAAACTGTTTTTT

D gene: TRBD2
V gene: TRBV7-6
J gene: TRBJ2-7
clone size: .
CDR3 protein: CASSSRGTGRGGYEQYF
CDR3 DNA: TGTGCCAGCAGCTCCCGGGGAACTGGGCGGGGGGGGTACGAGCAGTACTTC

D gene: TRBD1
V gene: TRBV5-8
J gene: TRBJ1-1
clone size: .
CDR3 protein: CASSPGQGIMNTEAFF
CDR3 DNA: TGTGCCAGCAGCCCGGGACAGGGGATCATGAACACTGAAGCTTTCTTT

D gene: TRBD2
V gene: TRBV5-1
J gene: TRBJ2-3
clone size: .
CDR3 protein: CASSLTSGAADTQYF
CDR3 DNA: TGCGCCAGCAGCTTGACTAGCGGGGCGGCGGATACGCAGTATTTT

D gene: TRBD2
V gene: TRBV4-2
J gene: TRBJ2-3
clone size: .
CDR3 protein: CASSQVMGSGAGAQYF
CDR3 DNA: TGTGCCAGCAGCCAAGTGATGGGGTCCGGGGCGGGAGCGCAGTATTTT

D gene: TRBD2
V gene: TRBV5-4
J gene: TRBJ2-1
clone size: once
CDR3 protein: CASSSGGSSYNEQFF
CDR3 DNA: TGTGCCAGCAGCTCCGGGGGGTCCTCCTACAATGAGCAGTTCTTC

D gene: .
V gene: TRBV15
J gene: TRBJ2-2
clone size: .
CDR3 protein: CATSRGGGVGELFF
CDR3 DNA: TGTGCCACCAGCAGAGGAGGAGGGGTCGGGGAGCTGTTTTTT

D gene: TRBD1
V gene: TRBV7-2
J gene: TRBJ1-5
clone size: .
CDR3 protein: CASSLGTGYQPQHF
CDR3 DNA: TGTGCCAGCAGCTTGGGGACAGGGTATCAGCCCCAGCATTTT

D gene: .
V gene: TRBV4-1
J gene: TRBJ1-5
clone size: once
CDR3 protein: CASSQVLAGSSSNQPQHF
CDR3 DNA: TGCGCCAGCAGCCAAGTTCTCGCAGGGTCTTCTAGCAATCAGCCCCAGCATTTT

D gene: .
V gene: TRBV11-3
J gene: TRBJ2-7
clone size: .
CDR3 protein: CASSLIIGGAISYEQYF
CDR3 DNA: TGTGCCAGCAGCTTAATAATTGGGGGGGCCATCTCCTACGAGCAGTACTTC

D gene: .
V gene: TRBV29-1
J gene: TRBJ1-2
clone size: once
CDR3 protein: CSGSEGGMIGYTF
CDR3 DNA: TGCAGCGGATCCGAGGGAGGGATGATAGGCTACACCTTC

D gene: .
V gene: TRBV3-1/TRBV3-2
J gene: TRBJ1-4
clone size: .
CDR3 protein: CASSQDVSREKLFF
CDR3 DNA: TGTGCCAGCAGCCAAGACGTGTCGAGGGAAAAACTGTTTTTT

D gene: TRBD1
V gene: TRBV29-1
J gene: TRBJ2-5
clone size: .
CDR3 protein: CSVEDRGRGLGETQYF
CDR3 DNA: TGCAGCGTTGAAGATCGGGGTAGGGGGCTAGGAGAGACCCAGTACTTC

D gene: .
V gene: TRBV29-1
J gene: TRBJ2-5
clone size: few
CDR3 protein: CSVAGVATQYF
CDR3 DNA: TGCAGCGTTGCAGGGGTCGCGACCCAGTACTTC

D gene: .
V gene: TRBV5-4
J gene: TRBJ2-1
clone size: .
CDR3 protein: CASSPPEGAYNEQFF
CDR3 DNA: TGTGCCAGCAGCCCTCCTGAAGGAGCCTACAATGAGCAGTTCTTC

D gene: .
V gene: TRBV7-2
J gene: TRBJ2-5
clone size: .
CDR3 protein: CASSPNRGGETQYF
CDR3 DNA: TGTGCCAGCAGCCCAAACCGGGGAGGAGAGACCCAGTACTTC

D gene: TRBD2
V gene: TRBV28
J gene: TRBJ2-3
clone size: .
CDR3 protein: CASSSLAGTDTQYF
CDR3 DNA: TGTGCCAGCAGTTCCCTAGCGGGCACAGATACGCAGTATTTT

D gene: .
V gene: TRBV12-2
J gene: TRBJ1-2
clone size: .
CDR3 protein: CASRLRGWGNYGYTF
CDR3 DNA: TGTGCAAGTCGCCTCAGGGGCTGGGGTAACTATGGCTACACCTTC

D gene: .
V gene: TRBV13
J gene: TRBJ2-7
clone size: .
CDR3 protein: CASSDGRGRGYEQYF
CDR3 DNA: TGTGCCAGCAGCGACGGGCGCGGCAGGGGCTACGAGCAGTACTTC

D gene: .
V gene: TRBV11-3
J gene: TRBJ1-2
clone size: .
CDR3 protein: CASSQSNYGYTF
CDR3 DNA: TGTGCCAGCAGCCAATCAAACTATGGCTACACCTTC

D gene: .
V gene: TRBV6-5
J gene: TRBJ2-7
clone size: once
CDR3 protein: CASSSGAYEQYF
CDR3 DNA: TGTGCCAGCTCTTCGGGTGCCTACGAGCAGTACTTC

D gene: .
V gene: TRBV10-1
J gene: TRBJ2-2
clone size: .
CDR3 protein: CASSDRQNTGELFF
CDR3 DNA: TGCGCCAGCAGTGACAGGCAGAACACCGGGGAGCTGTTTTTT

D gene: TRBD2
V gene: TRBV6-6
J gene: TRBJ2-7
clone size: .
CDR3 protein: CASTLALAGDEQYF
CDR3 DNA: TGTGCCAGCACCCTTGCACTAGCGGGAGACGAGCAGTACTTC

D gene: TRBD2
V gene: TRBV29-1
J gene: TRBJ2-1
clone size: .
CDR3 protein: CSATSGGYNEQFF
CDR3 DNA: TGCAGCGCCACTAGCGGGGGTTACAATGAGCAGTTCTTC

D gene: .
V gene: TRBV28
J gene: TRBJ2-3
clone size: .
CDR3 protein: CASSPSGTLTDTQYF
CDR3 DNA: TGTGCCAGCAGTCCTTCGGGGACTCTCACAGATACGCAGTATTTT

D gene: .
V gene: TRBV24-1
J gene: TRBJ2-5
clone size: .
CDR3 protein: CATSDFGTSQETQYF
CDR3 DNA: TGTGCCACCAGTGATTTCGGGACATCACAAGAGACCCAGTACTTC

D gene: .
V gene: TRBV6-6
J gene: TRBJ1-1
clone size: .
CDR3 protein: CASSRGGSTEAFF
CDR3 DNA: TGTGCCAGCAGCCGCGGGGGGAGCACTGAAGCTTTCTTT

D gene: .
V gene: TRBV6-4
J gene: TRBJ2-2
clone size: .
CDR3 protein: CASSKTGTTGELFF
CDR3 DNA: TGTGCCAGCAGTAAAACAGGGACCACCGGGGAGCTGTTTTTT

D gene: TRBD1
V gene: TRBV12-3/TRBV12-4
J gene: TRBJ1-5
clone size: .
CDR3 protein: CASSLTGNQPQHF
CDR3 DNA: TGTGCCAGCAGTTTGACAGGGAATCAGCCCCAGCATTTT